The following is a T cell receptor beta chain sequence with its context. Authors' analysis steps: Amplification of reference gene primers provided the estimated nucleated cell counts. Some clones are missing from TCRdb's copy, which holds only in-frame ones; the method was immunoSEQ multiplex PCR. V and J calls plus clone size are reproduced from that table; the DNA served to infer D and trimming. The sample holds some 120,000 clones, 71% seen once. This specimen comes from a study of blood T cell repertoires in COVID-19. In the study overall: The samples span acute and convalescent COVID-19 from the United States, Italy and Spain. T cells, B-cell-depleted T cells, or PBMCs supplied cDNA or gDNA.

Trimming removed 5 bases from V and 0 bases from J, with 11 bases in between. In germline, CDR1 is SGDLS, CDR2 YYNGEE. The CDR3 has 15 residues. The rearrangement uses TRBV9 and TRBJ2-2, with D possibly TRBD1 on 6 matching bases. This receptor was obtained from a human donor with acute or convalescent COVID-19. The donor label of this sample is uncertain. Material: peripheral blood. The CDR3 protein is CASRGDNANTGELFF. In DNA form, the CDR3 reads TGTGCCAGCAGAGGGGACAACGCGAACACCGGGGAGCTGTTTTTT.